This T cell receptor (beta chain) was identified during a study of early T cells in non-severe SARS-CoV-2 infection. By share, this clonotype ranks as medium-sized. Using its own MiXCR run on the 5' RACE reads, TCRdb lists one record per CDR3 protein. This sample yields about 55,000 distinct CDR3 sequences, of which around 12% are seen a single time; 3.5% to 4.5% belongs to the top ten. The V end lost 7 bases, the J end lost 4 bases, and 13 bases lay between the germline ends. Germline CDR1 and CDR2: SQVTM and ANQGSEA. This CDR3 contains 12 residues. The gene calls are TRBV29-1 and TRBJ2-5; D uncertain. The receptor's source is an adult who was a healthcare worker with PCR-confirmed SARS-CoV-2 infection or an uninfected control (not recorded which). The sequenced material came from whole blood. The CDR3 here is CSADAASETQYF. The CDR3 DNA reads as TGCAGCGCGGACGCCGCGTCAGAGACCCAGTACTTC.